The T cell receptor beta chain under discussion was sequenced for a study of glioma-infiltrating T cells. CDR3 length: 19 amino acids. CDR1 and CDR2 (germline): MDHEN, SYDVKM. Amplification of TCR alpha and beta CDR3 regions from RNA used iRepertoire nested multiplex PCR. One entry per CDR3 protein results from TCRdb running MiXCR on the multiplex PCR reads. The sample includes around 100,000 distinct CDR3 sequences, about 30% of them seen just once. Remarks on this clonotype: The junction departs from the called germline gene at one end, perhaps through a read error.

The specimen was glioma tissue, nonneoplastic brain tissue, or PBMCs (not recorded which). This TCR derives from a human donor with low-grade glioma or glioblastoma, undergoing nonglioma brain surgery, or in good health (not recorded which). The rearrangement uses TRBV28 and TRBJ2-3; 9 bases fit TRBD2. The CDR3 coding sequence is TGTACCAGCAGTTCGGATCACCGGGCCCTAGCGGGGTTCACAGATACGCAGTATTTT. This codes for CTSSSDHRALAGFTDTQYF.